This T cell receptor (beta chain) was sequenced in a study of identical twins. From germline, CDR1 is LGHDT and CDR2 YNNKEL (reference sequence). The V end lost 4 bases, the J end lost 3 bases, and 10 bases lay between the germline ends. CDR3 length: 14 amino acids. Study observations and caveats: Surplus twin overlap in beta out-of-frame sequences was less pronounced. The presence of invariant MAIT and iNKT cells could partly confound analyses of zero-insertion sequences. Modelling underestimated the level of out-of-frame TCR alpha sharing observed in monozygotic twins.

This clonotype has at least ten counts. The target antigen is unknown. TCRdb reanalysed the 5' RACE reads using MiXCR and keeps one entry per CDR3 protein. The sample lists about 260,000 distinct CDR3 sequences; 5.5% to 8% were seen once. This sample also belongs to another study, concerning yellow fever vaccine responses in identical twins.

Input material: memory (CD45RO+) T cells sorted from blood. The chain recombines TRBV3-1 with TRBJ1-5; no firm D call. This clonotype was sampled from a woman under 30 in good health. CDR3 nucleotides: TGTGCCAGCAGCCCCGTGGGTAACAATCAGCCCCAGCATTTT. This codes for CASSPVGNNQPQHF.